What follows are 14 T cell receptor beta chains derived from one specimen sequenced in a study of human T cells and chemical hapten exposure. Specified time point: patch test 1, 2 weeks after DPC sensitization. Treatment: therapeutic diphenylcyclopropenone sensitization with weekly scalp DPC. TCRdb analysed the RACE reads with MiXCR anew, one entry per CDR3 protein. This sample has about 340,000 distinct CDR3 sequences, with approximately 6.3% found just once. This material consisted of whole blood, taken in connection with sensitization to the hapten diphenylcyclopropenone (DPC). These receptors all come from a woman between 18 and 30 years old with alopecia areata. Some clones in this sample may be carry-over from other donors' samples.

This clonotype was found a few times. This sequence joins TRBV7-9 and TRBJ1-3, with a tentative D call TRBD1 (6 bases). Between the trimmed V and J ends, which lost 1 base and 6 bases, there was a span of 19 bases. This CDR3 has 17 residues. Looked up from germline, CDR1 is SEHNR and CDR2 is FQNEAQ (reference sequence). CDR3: CASSLGAPLAGVNTIYF. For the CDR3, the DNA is TGTGCCAGCAGCTTAGGCGCCCCCTTGGCAGGGGTAAACACCATATATTTT.

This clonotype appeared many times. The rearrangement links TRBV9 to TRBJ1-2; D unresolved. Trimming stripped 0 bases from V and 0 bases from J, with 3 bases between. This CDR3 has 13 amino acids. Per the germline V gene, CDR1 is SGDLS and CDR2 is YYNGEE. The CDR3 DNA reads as TGTGCCAGCAGCGTAGAATCTAACTATGGCTACACCTTC. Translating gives CASSVESNYGYTF.

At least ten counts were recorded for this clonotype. The CDR3 reads CASRAGVGANVLTF. DNA for the CDR3: TGTGCCAGCCGGGCAGGTGTAGGGGCCAACGTCCTGACTTTC. This chain joins TRBV12-3 or TRBV12-4 and TRBJ2-6; no clear D gene. The ends were cut back, 8 bases at V and 4 bases at J, with 12 bases in the middle. The CDR3 has 14 amino acids.

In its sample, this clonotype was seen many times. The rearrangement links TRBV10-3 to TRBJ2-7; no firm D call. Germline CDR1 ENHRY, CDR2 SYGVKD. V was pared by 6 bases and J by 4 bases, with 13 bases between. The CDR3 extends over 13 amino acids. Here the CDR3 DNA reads TGTGCCATCAGGGAATACGAGGCGTACGAGCAGTACTTC. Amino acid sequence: CAIREYEAYEQYF.

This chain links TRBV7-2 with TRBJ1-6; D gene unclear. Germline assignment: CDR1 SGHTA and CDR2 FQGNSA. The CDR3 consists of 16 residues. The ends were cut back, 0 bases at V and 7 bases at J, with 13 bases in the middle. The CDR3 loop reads CASSLAFGYTNSPLHF. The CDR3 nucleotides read TGTGCCAGCAGCTTAGCATTTGGATATACCAATTCACCCCTCCACTTT.

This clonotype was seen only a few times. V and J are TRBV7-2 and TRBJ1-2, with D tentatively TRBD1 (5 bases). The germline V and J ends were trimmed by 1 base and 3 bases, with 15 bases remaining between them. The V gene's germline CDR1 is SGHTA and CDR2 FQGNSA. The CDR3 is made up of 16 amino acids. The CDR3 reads CASSLELGVRYYGYTF. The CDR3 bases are TGTGCCAGCAGCTTAGAGCTGGGGGTCCGCTACTATGGCTACACCTTC.

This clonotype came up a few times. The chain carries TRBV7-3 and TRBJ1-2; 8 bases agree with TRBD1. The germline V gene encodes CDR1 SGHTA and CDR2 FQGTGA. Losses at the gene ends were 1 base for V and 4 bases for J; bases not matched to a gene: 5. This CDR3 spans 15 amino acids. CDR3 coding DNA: TGTGCCAGCAGCTTAAGTTTCGGGACAGGCTATGGCTACACCTTC. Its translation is CASSLSFGTGYGYTF. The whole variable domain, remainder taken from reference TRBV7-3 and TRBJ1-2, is GAGVSQTPSNKVTEKGKYVELRCDPISGHTALYWYRQSLGQGPEFLIYFQGTGAADDSGLPNDRFFAVRPEGSVSTLKIQRTERGDSAVYLCASSLSFGTGYGYTFGSGTRLTVV.

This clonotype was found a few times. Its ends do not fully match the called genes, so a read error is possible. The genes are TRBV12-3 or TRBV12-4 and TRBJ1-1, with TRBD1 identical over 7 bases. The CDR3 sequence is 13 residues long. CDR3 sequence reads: CASSLGTASEAFF. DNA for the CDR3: TGTGCCAGCAGCTTAGGGACAGCCTCTGAAGCTTTCTTT.

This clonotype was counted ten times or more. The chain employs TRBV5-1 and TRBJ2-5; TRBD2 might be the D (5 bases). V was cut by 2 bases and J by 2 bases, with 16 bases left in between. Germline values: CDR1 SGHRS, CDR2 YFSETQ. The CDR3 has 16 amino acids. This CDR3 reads CASSLSAAGAQETQYF. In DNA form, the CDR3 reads TGCGCCAGCAGCTTATCAGCGGCTGGCGCTCAAGAGACCCAGTACTTC.

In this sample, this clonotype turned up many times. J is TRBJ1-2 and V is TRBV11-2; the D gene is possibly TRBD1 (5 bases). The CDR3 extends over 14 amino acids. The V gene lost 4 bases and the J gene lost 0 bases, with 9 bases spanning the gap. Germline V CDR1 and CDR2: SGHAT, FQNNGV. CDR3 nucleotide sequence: TGTGCCAGCAGCTGGGACGGAGCTAACTATGGCTACACCTTC. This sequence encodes CASSWDGANYGYTF.

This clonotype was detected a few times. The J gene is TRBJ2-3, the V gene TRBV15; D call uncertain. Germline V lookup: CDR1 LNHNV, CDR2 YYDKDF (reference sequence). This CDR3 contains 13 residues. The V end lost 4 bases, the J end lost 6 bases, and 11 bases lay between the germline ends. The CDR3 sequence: CATSTPVGDTQYF. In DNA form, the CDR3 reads TGTGCCACCAGCACCCCGGTGGGGGATACGCAGTATTTT.

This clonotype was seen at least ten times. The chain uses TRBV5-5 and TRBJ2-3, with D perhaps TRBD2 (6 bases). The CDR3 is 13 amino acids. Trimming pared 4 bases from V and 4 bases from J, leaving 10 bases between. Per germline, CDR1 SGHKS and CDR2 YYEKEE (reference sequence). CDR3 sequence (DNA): TGTGCCAGCAGCCGACTAGGGCCAGATACGCAGTATTTT. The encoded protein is CASSRLGPDTQYF.

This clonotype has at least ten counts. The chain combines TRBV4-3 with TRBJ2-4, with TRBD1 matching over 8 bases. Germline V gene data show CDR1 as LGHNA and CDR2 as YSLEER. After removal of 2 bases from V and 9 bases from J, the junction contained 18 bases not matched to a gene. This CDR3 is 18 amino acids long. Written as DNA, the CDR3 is TGCGCCAGCAGCCAAAGCCCCGAGACAGGGGTGTTTAGTAGCATTCAGTACTTC. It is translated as CASSQSPETGVFSSIQYF.

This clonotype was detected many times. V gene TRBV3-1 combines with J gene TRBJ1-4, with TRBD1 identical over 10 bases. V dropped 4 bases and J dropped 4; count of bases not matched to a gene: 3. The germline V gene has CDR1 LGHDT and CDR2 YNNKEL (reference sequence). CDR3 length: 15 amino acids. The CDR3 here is CASSLRTGGNEKLFF. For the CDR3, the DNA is TGTGCCAGCAGCCTAAGGACAGGGGGTAATGAAAAACTGTTTTTT.